This T cell receptor (beta chain) emerged from a study of OX40 agonist ivuxolimab in advanced cancers. About the study: Six ivuxolimab dose levels, 0.01 to 10 mg/kg, were given intravenously every 2 weeks. General observations from the study: There were, on average, more expanded clones in CD8+ T cells than in CD4+.

Unmatched junction bases numbered 11, after V lost 0 bases and J lost 7 bases. Germline CDR1 reads SGHKS; CDR2 reads YYEKEE (reference sequence). The CDR3 extends over 16 amino acids. In regard to this clone: Its antigen is as yet unknown.

TCRdb keeps only in-frame clones here, not all; method: immunoSEQ multiplex PCR. The profile shows fewer than 65,000 clones, approximately 89% of them singletons. This sequence originates from an adult with an advanced solid tumor such as melanoma, head and neck, liver or kidney cancer. V is TRBV5-5 and J is TRBJ2-5; TRBD2 matches 8 bases. Here the sequenced sample was CD4+ or CD8+ T cells sorted from blood, taken in a trial of the OX40 agonist ivuxolimab. CDR3 DNA: TGTGCCAGCAGCTTGGCAAGCGGGGGTGTGATTGTGACCCAGTACTTC. It encodes CASSLASGGVIVTQYF.